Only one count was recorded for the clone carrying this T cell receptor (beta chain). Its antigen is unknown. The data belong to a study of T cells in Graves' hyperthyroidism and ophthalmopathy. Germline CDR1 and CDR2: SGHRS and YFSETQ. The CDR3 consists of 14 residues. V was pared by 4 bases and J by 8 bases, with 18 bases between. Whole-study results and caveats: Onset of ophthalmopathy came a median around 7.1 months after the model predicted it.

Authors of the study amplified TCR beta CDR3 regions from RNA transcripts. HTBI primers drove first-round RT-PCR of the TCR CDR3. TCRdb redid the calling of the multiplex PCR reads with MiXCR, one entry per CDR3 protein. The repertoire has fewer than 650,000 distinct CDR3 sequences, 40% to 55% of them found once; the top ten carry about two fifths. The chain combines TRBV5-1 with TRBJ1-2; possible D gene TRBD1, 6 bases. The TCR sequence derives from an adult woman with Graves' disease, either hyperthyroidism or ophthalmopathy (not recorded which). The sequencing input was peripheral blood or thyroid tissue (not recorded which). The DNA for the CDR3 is TGCGCCAGCAGCACCGTAGCGGGGGGCTACGGCTACACCTTC. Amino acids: CASSTVAGGYGYTF.